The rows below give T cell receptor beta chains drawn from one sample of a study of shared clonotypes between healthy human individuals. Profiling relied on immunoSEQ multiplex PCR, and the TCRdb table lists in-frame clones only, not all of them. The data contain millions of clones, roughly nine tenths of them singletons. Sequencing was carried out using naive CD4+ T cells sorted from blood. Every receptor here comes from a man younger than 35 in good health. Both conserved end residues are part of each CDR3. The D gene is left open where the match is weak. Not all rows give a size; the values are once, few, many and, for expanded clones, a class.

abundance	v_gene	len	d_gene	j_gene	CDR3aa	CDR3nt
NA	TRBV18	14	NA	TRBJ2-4	CASSPGQGEFIQYF	TGTGCCAGCTCACCGGGGCAGGGCGAATTTATTCAGTACTTC
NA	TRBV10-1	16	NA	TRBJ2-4	CASSVTSSLAKNIQYF	TGCGCCAGCAGTGTTACTAGCTCCCTAGCCAAAAACATTCAGTACTTC
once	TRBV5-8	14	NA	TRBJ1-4	CASTRLREGEKLFF	TGTGCCAGCACCCGCCTCAGGGAGGGTGAAAAACTGTTTTTT
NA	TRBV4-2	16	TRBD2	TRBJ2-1	CASSLQRGPSYNEQFF	TGTGCCAGCAGCCTCCAGCGGGGGCCCTCCTACAATGAGCAGTTCTTC
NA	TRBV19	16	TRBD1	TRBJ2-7	CASSLPGTGSSYEQYF	TGTGCCAGTAGTTTACCCGGGACAGGGTCGTCCTACGAGCAGTACTTC
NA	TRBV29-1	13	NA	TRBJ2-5	CSVGPRLQETQYF	TGCAGCGTTGGGCCAAGGCTCCAGGAGACCCAGTACTTC
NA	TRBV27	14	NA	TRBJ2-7	CASRGRDIIHEQYF	TGTGCCAGTAGAGGGCGGGACATCATCCACGAGCAGTACTTC
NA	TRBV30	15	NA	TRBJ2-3	CAWSVQWGRGDTQYF	TGTGCCTGGAGTGTACAGTGGGGCAGGGGAGATACGCAGTATTTT
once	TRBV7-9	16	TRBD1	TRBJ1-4	CASSLGWTGTNEKLFF	TGTGCCAGCAGCTTAGGATGGACAGGGACTAATGAAAAACTGTTTTTT
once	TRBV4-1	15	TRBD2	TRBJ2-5	CASSQETSGKETQYF	TGCGCCAGCAGCCAAGAGACTAGCGGAAAAGAGACCCAGTACTTC
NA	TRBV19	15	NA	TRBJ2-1	CASSIVGGRTNEQFF	TGTGCCAGTAGTATCGTGGGGGGGCGAACGAATGAGCAGTTCTTC
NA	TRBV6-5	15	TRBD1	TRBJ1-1	CASSYSSGQGPEAFF	TGTGCCAGCAGTTATTCCTCGGGACAGGGGCCTGAAGCTTTCTTT
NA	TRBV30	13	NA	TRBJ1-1	CAWSARGNTEAFF	TGTGCCTGGAGTGCAAGGGGGAACACTGAAGCTTTCTTT
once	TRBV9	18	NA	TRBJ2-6	CASSVVGGYGSGANVLTF	TGTGCCAGCAGCGTAGTGGGCGGGTACGGCTCTGGGGCCAACGTCCTGACTTTC
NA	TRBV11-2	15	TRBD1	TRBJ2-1	CASSLRGQDYNEQFF	TGTGCCAGCAGCTTAAGGGGACAGGACTACAATGAGCAGTTCTTC
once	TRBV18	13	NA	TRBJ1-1	CASSPDLRDPAFF	TGTGCCAGCTCACCAGACCTCAGGGACCCAGCTTTCTTT
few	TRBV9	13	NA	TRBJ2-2	CASSGQGTGELFF	TGTGCCAGCAGCGGCCAGGGCACCGGGGAGCTGTTTTTT
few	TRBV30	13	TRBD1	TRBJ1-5	CAWSQGAVEPQHF	TGTGCCTGGAGCCAGGGGGCGGTGGAGCCCCAGCATTTT
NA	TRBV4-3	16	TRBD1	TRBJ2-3	CASSQVRQGIADTQYF	TGCGCCAGCAGCCAAGTAAGACAGGGGATTGCAGATACGCAGTATTTT
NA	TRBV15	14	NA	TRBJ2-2	CATSRGGNTGELFF	TGTGCCACCAGCAGAGGAGGGAACACCGGGGAGCTGTTTTTT
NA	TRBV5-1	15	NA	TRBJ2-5	CASSLGSGIQETQYF	TGCGCCAGCAGCTTAGGTTCAGGGATCCAAGAGACCCAGTACTTC
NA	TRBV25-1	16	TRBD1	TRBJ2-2	CASSDPGQSVTGELFF	TGTGCCAGCAGTGATCCGGGACAGTCCGTTACCGGGGAGCTGTTTTTT
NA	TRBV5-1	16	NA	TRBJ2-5	CASSSEGLLYQETQYF	TGCGCCAGCAGCTCCGAGGGGCTTTTGTACCAAGAGACCCAGTACTTC
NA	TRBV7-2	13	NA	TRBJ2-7	CASSFLPGGEQYF	TGTGCCAGCAGCTTCCTCCCTGGTGGGGAGCAGTACTTC
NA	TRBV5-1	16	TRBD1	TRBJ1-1	CASSFTGGMRNTEAFF	TGCGCCAGCAGCTTTACAGGGGGAATGAGGAACACTGAAGCTTTCTTT
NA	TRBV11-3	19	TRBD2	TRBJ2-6	CASSRRLAGGSGGANVLTF	TGTGCCAGCAGCAGAAGACTAGCGGGGGGCTCTGGTGGGGCCAACGTCCTGACTTTC
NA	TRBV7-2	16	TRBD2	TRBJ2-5	CASSPAIGGGGETQYF	TGTGCCAGCAGCCCGGCCATCGGGGGGGGCGGGGAGACCCAGTACTTC
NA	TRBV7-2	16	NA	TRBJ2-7	CASSSRGGGSTREQYF	TGTGCCAGCAGCTCCCGTGGGGGGGGCAGTACGCGGGAGCAGTACTTC
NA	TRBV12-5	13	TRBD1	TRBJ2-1	CASGWGQNNEQFF	TGTGCTAGTGGTTGGGGACAGAACAATGAGCAGTTCTTC
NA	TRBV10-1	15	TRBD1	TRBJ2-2	CASSRRDRWVGELFF	TGCGCCAGCAGTCGACGGGACAGGTGGGTCGGGGAGCTGTTTTTT
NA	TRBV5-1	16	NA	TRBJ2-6	CASSVGTVSGANVLTF	TGCGCCAGCAGCGTGGGGACTGTCTCTGGGGCCAACGTCCTGACTTTC
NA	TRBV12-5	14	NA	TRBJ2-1	CASGPGLNRAEQFF	TGTGCTAGTGGCCCGGGACTGAACCGTGCTGAGCAGTTCTTC
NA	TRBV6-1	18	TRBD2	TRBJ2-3	CASSEWCLAGFCTDTQYF	TGTGCCAGCAGTGAATGGTGCCTAGCGGGGTTCTGCACAGATACGCAGTATTTT
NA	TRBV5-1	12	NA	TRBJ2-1	CASSLGYGEQFF	TGCGCCAGCAGCCTCGGTTACGGTGAGCAGTTCTTC
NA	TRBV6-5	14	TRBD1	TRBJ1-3	CASSSDRVGNTIYF	TGTGCCAGCAGTTCGGACAGGGTCGGGAACACCATATATTTT
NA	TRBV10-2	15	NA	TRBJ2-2	CASKTGTFSTGELFF	TGCGCCAGCAAAACCGGGACTTTTAGCACCGGGGAGCTGTTTTTT
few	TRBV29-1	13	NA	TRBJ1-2	CSVEGWERVGYTF	TGCAGCGTTGAAGGGTGGGAAAGGGTCGGCTACACCTTC
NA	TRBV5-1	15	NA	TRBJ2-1	CASSSGGTENNEQFF	TGCGCCAGCAGCTCAGGGGGGACTGAAAACAATGAGCAGTTCTTC
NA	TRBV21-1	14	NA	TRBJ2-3	CASSKEGRADTQYF	TGTGCCAGCAGCAAAGAGGGCAGGGCCGATACGCAGTATTTT
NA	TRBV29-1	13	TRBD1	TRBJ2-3	CSVWTGGVDTQYF	TGCAGCGTCTGGACAGGGGGAGTAGATACGCAGTATTTT
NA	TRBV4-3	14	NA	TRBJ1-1	CASSQEGGNTEAFF	TGCGCCAGCAGCCAAGAGGGGGGGAACACTGAAGCTTTCTTT
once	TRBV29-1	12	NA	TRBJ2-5	CSVVRYQETQYF	TGCAGCGTTGTCCGGTACCAAGAGACCCAGTACTTC
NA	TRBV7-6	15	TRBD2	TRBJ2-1	CASSILAGGPNEQFF	TGTGCCAGCAGCATACTAGCGGGAGGGCCCAATGAGCAGTTCTTC
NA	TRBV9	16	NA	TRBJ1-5	CASSPRRGQSNQPQHF	TGTGCCAGCAGCCCCCGCAGGGGCCAGAGCAATCAGCCCCAGCATTTT
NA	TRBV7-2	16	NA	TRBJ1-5	CASSLGAGTVNQPQHF	TGTGCCAGCAGCTTAGGGGCAGGGACCGTCAATCAGCCCCAGCATTTT
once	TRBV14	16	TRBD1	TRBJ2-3	CASSETRGRSTDTQYF	TGTGCCAGCAGCGAAACCAGGGGGCGCAGCACAGATACGCAGTATTTT
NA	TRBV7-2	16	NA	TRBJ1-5	CASSRIPGRDDQPQHF	TGTGCCAGCAGCCGAATACCGGGACGGGACGATCAGCCCCAGCATTTT
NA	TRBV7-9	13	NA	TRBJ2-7	CASSFYQRGEQYF	TGTGCCAGCAGCTTTTATCAACGGGGCGAGCAGTACTTC
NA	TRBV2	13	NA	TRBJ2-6	CAGRLSGANVLTF	TGTGCCGGCAGACTCTCTGGGGCCAACGTCCTGACTTTC
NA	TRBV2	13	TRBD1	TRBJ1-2	CASNRDSSYGYTF	TGTGCCAGCAACCGGGACAGCAGCTATGGCTACACCTTC
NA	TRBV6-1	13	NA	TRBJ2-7	CASSLRESYEQYF	TGTGCCAGCAGCCTAAGGGAAAGCTACGAGCAGTACTTC
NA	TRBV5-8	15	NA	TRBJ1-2	CASSKGRGWYEGYTF	TGTGCCAGCAGCAAGGGGAGGGGTTGGTATGAAGGCTACACCTTC
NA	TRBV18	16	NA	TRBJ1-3	CASSPETGGSGNTIYF	TGTGCCAGCTCACCAGAGACAGGAGGCTCTGGAAACACCATATATTTT
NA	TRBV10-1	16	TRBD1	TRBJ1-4	CASSEYRQGRSEKLFF	TGCGCCAGCAGTGAATATCGACAGGGTAGGAGTGAAAAACTGTTTTTT
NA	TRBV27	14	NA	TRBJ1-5	CASSPGTGSQPQHF	TGTGCCAGCAGCCCCGGGACCGGGAGTCAGCCCCAGCATTTT
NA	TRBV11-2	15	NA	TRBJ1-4	CASSLDGVNNEKLFF	TGTGCCAGCAGCTTAGATGGTGTTAATAATGAAAAACTGTTTTTT
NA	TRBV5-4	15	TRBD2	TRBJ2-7	CASSPGGGRTYEQYF	TGTGCCAGCAGCCCTGGAGGCGGGAGGACCTACGAGCAGTACTTC
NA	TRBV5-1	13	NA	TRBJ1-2	CASSLNTGRGYTF	TGCGCCAGCAGCCTGAACACAGGACGGGGCTACACCTTC
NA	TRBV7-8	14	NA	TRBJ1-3	CASSLVQGQGTIYF	TGTGCCAGCAGCTTAGTACAGGGTCAAGGCACCATATATTTT
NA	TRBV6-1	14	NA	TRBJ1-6	CASSDDLYNSPLHF	TGTGCCAGCAGCGACGATCTTTATAATTCACCCCTCCACTTT